The 22 T cell receptor beta chains presented below share a single source sample, sequenced in a study of cytotoxic CD8 clonotypes in ibrutinib-treated CLL. Clones were read by immunoSEQ multiplex PCR, and TCRdb kept only the in-frame ones, dropping some. The data hold fewer than 90,000 clones, with around 83% observed a single time. This specimen was PBMCs, taken before ibrutinib treatment. These receptors originate from a human donor with chronic lymphocytic leukemia.

CDR3 amino acids: CASRGPIEGQPQHF. In nucleotides, the CDR3 is TGTGCCAGCAGGGGGCCGATTGAGGGCCAGCCCCAGCATTTT. This rearrangement joins TRBV6-6 to TRBJ1-5; D perhaps matches TRBD1 (5 bases). Germline loops: CDR1 MNHNY, CDR2 SVGAGI (reference sequence). The CDR3 has 14 amino acids. The V gene lost 6 bases and the J gene lost 7 bases, with 16 bases spanning the gap.

This clone came up a few times. The chain couples TRBV2 to TRBJ1-5, with D unclear. CDR1 and CDR2 (germline): SNHLY, FYNNEI. V dropped 2 bases and J dropped 2 bases, with 10 bases sitting between them. The CDR3 loop spans 15 amino acids. CDR3 in amino acids: CASSEKGLGNQPQHF. The CDR3 region has the DNA TGTGCCAGCAGTGAAAAGGGTCTGGGCAATCAGCCCCAGCATTTT.

V is TRBV4-2 and J is TRBJ2-1; TRBD2 matches at 9 bases. The length of the CDR3 is 17 residues. CDR1 is LGHNA and CDR2 is YNFKEQ in the germline V gene. Trimming took 0 bases from V and 8 from J; bases not matched to a gene: 11. Here the CDR3 DNA reads TGTGCCAGCAGCCAAGAAAGTTGGGCTAGCGGGAACTATGAGCAGTTCTTC. Translation: CASSQESWASGNYEQFF.

Only a few counts were recorded for this clone. This chain connects TRBV2 to TRBJ2-7, with TRBD2 identical over 10 bases. The CDR3 runs 17 residues. The V gene end was trimmed by 3 bases and the J gene end by 4 bases; junction bases not matched to a gene: 12. The V gene's germline CDR1 is SNHLY and CDR2 FYNNEI. The DNA of the CDR3 is TGTGCCAGCAGTGAGATTGTCTTGGGACTAGCGAGTTACGAGCAGTACTTC. Residues: CASSEIVLGLASYEQYF.

The J gene is TRBJ1-2, the V gene TRBV11-2; D gene unclear. The CDR3 contains 12 residues. V was trimmed by 1 base and J by 8 bases, leaving 8 bases between them. Germline lookup yields CDR1 SGHAT and CDR2 FQNNGV. The CDR3: CASSLGREGYTF. DNA for the CDR3: TGTGCCAGCAGCTTAGGTCGGGAGGGCTACACCTTC.

This chain uses TRBV7-3 with TRBJ2-3; D is unresolved. Germline lookup yields CDR1 SGHTA and CDR2 FQGTGA. Trimming stripped 5 bases from V and 2 bases from J, with 14 bases between. The CDR3 runs to 15 residues. Here the CDR3 DNA reads TGTGCCAGCAGCCCACGACACCGTACCACAGATACGCAGTATTTT. Translated, it gives CASSPRHRTTDTQYF.

The V and J genes are TRBV4-2 and TRBJ1-2; D ambiguous. This CDR3 comprises 15 residues. Trimming left V 1 base short and J 4 bases short, with 13 bases between. Germline V gives CDR1 LGHNA, CDR2 YNFKEQ. CDR3 residues: CASSQASGATYGYTF. The CDR3 DNA sequence: TGTGCCAGCAGCCAAGCATCGGGAGCTACCTATGGCTACACCTTC.

CDR3 sequence reads: CASSLGPSNGGTEAFF. CDR3 bases: TGTGCCAGCAGCTTAGGGCCAAGCAATGGGGGCACTGAAGCTTTCTTT. This chain uses TRBV7-2 with TRBJ1-1; D may be TRBD1 (5 bases). The germline V and J ends were trimmed by 1 base and 4 bases, with 16 bases remaining between them. The CDR3 totals 16 residues. CDR1 SGHTA and CDR2 FQGNSA come from the germline V gene.

This clone was picked up one time. This rearrangement joins TRBV14 to TRBJ1-2; a possible D gene is TRBD1 (5 bases). The CDR3 loop spans 16 amino acids. V was cut by 1 base and J by 2 bases, with 14 bases left in between. The germline CDR1 and CDR2 sequences are SGHDN and FVKESK. The CDR3 nucleotides are TGTGCCAGCAGCCAAGTGATCCAGGGCGGAAACTATGGCTACACCTTC. This gives the protein CASSQVIQGGNYGYTF.

This chain connects TRBV5-6 to TRBJ2-5, with D possibly matching TRBD2 (7 bases). With 1 base removed from V and 1 base from J, the gap between germline ends came to 14 bases. The CDR3 consists of 16 residues. Germline values: CDR1 SGHDT, CDR2 YYEEEE. The CDR3 nucleotides are TGTGCCAGCAGCTTGCGGGGGGCTTTCGTCCAAGAGACCCAGTACTTC. This gives the protein CASSLRGAFVQETQYF.

CDR3 sequence: CASSKEGYGYTF. The CDR3, as DNA: TGTGCCAGCAGTAAGGAAGGCTATGGCTACACCTTC. V and J are TRBV11-3 and TRBJ1-2; D is unclear. Looked up from germline, CDR1 is SGHNT and CDR2 is YENEEA. This CDR3 is built from 12 residues. V shed 6 bases and J shed 4 bases, with 9 bases lying between them.

The V call is TRBV7-6, the J call TRBJ2-1; 14 nucleotides align to TRBD2. V was clipped by 4 bases and J by 10 bases; unmatched bases: 6. The CDR3 totals 15 residues. The germline V gene has CDR1 SGHVS and CDR2 FNYEAQ. The CDR3 DNA follows: TGTGCCAGCAGCTCCCCGGGACTAGCGGGAGAAGAGCAGTTCTTC. Amino acid sequence: CASSSPGLAGEEQFF. Full variable domain (missing parts from reference TRBV7-6 and TRBJ2-1): GAGVSQSPRYKVTKRGQDVALRCDPISGHVSLYWYRQALGQGPEFLTYFNYEAQQDKSGLPNDRFSAERPEGSISTLTIQRTEQRDSAMYRCASSSPGLAGEEQFFGPGTRLTVL.

The CDR3 sequence: CASSPTITTNEKLFF. The CDR3 nucleotides are TGTGCCAGCAGCCCGACAATTACAACTAATGAAAAACTGTTTTTT. The genes are TRBV7-9 and TRBJ1-4; D is undetermined. The CDR3 runs to 15 residues. V dropped 5 bases and J dropped 0 bases, with 10 bases sitting between them. Germline V gene lookup returns CDR1 SEHNR and CDR2 FQNEAQ (reference sequence).

DNA of the CDR3: TGTGCCAGTAGTATAGGGTATTGGGACAGGTTGGATACGCAGTATTTT. Translating it yields CASSIGYWDRLDTQYF. This chain links TRBV19 with TRBJ2-3, with 8 bases matching TRBD1. Trimming at V came to 1 base and at J to 6 bases, leaving 9 bases not matched to a gene. This CDR3 region has 16 residues. In germline, CDR1 is LNHDA, CDR2 SQIVND (reference sequence).

This clone was recorded only once. The genes are TRBV7-9 and TRBJ2-1; D is undetermined. Germline V gene sequence: CDR1 SEHNR, CDR2 FQNEAQ (reference sequence). V was pared by 3 bases and J by 4 bases, with 13 bases between. CDR3 length equals 15 residues. CDR3 DNA sequence: TGTGCCAGCAGCTTCAGAAGGGCGATATACAATGAGCAGTTCTTC. Translating it yields CASSFRRAIYNEQFF.

The DNA for the CDR3 is TGCAGTGCTAGGGGGTATCATGAGCAGTTCTTC. It codes for CSARGYHEQFF. The rearrangement links TRBV20-1 to TRBJ2-1; no clear D. Trimming removed 3 bases at V and 8 bases at J, with 8 bases between. The CDR3 covers 11 residues. Per germline, CDR1 DFQATT and CDR2 SNEGSKA (reference sequence).

This clone was observed once. The gene calls are TRBV18 and TRBJ1-1, with D unclear. The ends were cut back, 1 base at V and 1 base at J, with 13 bases in the middle. CDR1 is KGHSH, CDR2 LQKENI, per germline. This CDR3 region has 16 residues. CDR3 nucleotides: TGTGCCAGCTCACCACGGGCGCCCGACGGGAACACTGAAGCTTTCTTT. Protein product: CASSPRAPDGNTEAFF. Variable domain in full (rest from reference TRBV18 and TRBJ1-1): NAGVMQNPRHLVRRRGQEARLRCSPMKGHSHVYWYRQLPEEGLKFMVYLQKENIIDESGMPKERFSAEFPKEGPSILRIQQVVRGDSAAYFCASSPRAPDGNTEAFFGQGTRLTVV.

V gene TRBV18 combines with J gene TRBJ2-3, with 11 bases aligning to TRBD2. In germline, CDR1 is KGHSH, CDR2 LQKENI. The V gene end was trimmed by 8 bases and the J gene end by 3 bases; junction bases not matched to a gene: 7. The CDR3 is 15 residues long. Here the CDR3 DNA reads TGTGCCAGCCAAGCTACTAGCGGGAGTACAGATACGCAGTATTTT. This sequence encodes CASQATSGSTDTQYF.

V usage is TRBV10-2 and J usage is TRBJ1-2; 8 positions match TRBD1. This CDR3 has 16 residues. Losses at the gene ends were 7 bases for V and 4 bases for J; bases not matched to a gene: 14. The germline V gene has CDR1 WSHSY and CDR2 SAAADI. In DNA form, the CDR3 reads TGCGCCAGCACTCTAAGACAGGGGAAAAGTTTCTATGGCTACACCTTC. Translating it yields CASTLRQGKSFYGYTF.

The J gene is TRBJ2-7, the V gene TRBV6-6; a possible D gene is TRBD1 (5 bases). The V gene lost 7 bases and the J gene lost 3 bases, with 13 bases spanning the gap. This CDR3 is 13 amino acids long. Germline V gene lookup returns CDR1 MNHNY and CDR2 SVGAGI (reference sequence). The CDR3 protein is CASIGQGSYEQYF. Written as DNA, the CDR3 is TGTGCCAGCATAGGCCAGGGTAGCTACGAGCAGTACTTC.

In this sample, this clone turned up a few times. The chain recombines TRBV19 with TRBJ2-7; tentative D call: TRBD2 (5 bases). CDR3 size: 14 residues. V was clipped by 6 bases and J by 0 bases, with 12 bases between them. Germline CDR1 reads LNHDA; CDR2 reads SQIVND (reference sequence). CDR3 loop: CASRQTGSSYEQYF. CDR3 coding DNA: TGTGCCAGTAGGCAAACGGGGAGCTCCTACGAGCAGTACTTC.

The V call is TRBV2, the J call TRBJ2-3; D is unresolved. The germline V and J ends were trimmed by 6 bases and 0 bases, with 7 bases remaining between them. Germline loops: CDR1 SNHLY, CDR2 FYNNEI. This CDR3 region has 13 residues. The CDR3 here is CASRRTSTDTQYF. The CDR3 DNA reads as TGTGCCAGCAGGCGAACTAGCACAGATACGCAGTATTTT.